This entry describes one TCR beta chain. Its antigen is unknown. This sample was included in a study of cytomegalovirus exposure and HLA in healthy donors. Study overall: Unique TCRs from HLA-typed donors, 65 million to 85 million of them, were held in an early data release. General study points: Most CMV-associated TCR beta chains were later found to appear HLA-restricted. Most of the TCR beta V segments (in an earlier analysis) were productive either about 87% or about 30% of the time. Further analysis was carried out later, and it showed several of the most significant clusters appearing linked to common viral pathogens.

J gave up 7 bases and V 5 bases, and 6 bases lay outside the gene matches. The CDR3 consists of 15 residues. The germline CDR1 and CDR2 sequences are MDHEN and SYDVKM. This PCR relied on a set of 60 Vbeta primers and 13 Jbeta primers. Here immunoSEQ multiplex PCR was the method, and the copy in TCRdb shows in-frame clones only, minus some. The table lists 150,000 to 200,000 clones, approximately 80% of them singletons. The clonotype originates from a man aged 18 to 35 in good health and CMV-seropositive. The chain joins TRBV28 to TRBJ1-6; 9 bases agree with TRBD1. The sample taken for sequencing was PBMCs. DNA for the CDR3: TGTGCCAGCAGTCCGAGGGACAGGGACAATTCACCCCTCCACTTT. Amino acids: CASSPRDRDNSPLHF.